This T cell receptor beta chain was captured in a study of CD8 T cells in ankylosing spondylitis (TCRdb year 2017). Looking at the study overall: To find TCR variants linked to disease, the study profiled T cell receptor beta repertoires in ankylosing spondylitis patients and healthy donors. The full study cohort comprised roughly 24 ankylosing spondylitis patients and 85 to 120 healthy donors. Peripheral blood was sampled, and synovial fluid was also collected from ankylosing spondylitis patients. The full study reports these points: The disease-linked clones had a CD8+ phenotype and were found at relatively low frequencies in peripheral blood. Some TCR beta motif variants had previously been reported in synovial fluid and blood of reactive arthritis patients, which suggested common disease-initiation mechanisms. A TCR beta motif made up of seven or eight highly homologous amino acid variants appeared to be characteristic of blood from ankylosing spondylitis patients. The disease-linked clones were reported as significantly enriched in matched synovial fluid samples from ankylosing spondylitis patients.

Instrument used: Illumina HiSeq 2500. Quantitative 5'-RACE with molecular barcodes was the method used to prepare the TCR beta libraries. Per the original workflow: A new computational method, built on a probabilistic model of VDJ rearrangement, was used to identify disease-linked TCR variants. Using fastp trimming at Q25 and MiXCR clonotype assembly, TCRdb reanalyzed the public sequencing data and kept in-frame beta chains. Identical CDR3 protein sequences are pooled into one entry, listed with their most common genes and DNA. For this entry, the V and J calls and clone size follow TCRdb and not the study's own pipeline. Across this sample there are roughly 260,000 distinct CDR3 sequences, with 20% seen only once. 7.5% to 9.5% of the sample is taken by the ten largest. The germline V gene sets CDR1 to MNHEY and CDR2 to SVGEGT. V is pared back by 2 bases and J by 4 bases, with 11 bases lying between the germline termini. The CDR3, from cysteine to phenylalanine, totals 14 residues. The only DNA kept is the CDR3, 42 bases in frame from the first base.

This clonotype is considered medium-sized (0.01 to 0.1%). Its recognized antigen is unknown. Base qualities are not at hand, and no much larger clone is one base apart. The receptor comes from a male donor with ankylosing spondylitis or in good health (not recorded which). Sequencing used blood, either unsorted or a sorted T cell fraction (not recorded which). The receptor chain draws on TRBV6-2 or TRBV6-3 and TRBJ2-5, with TRBD2 tentatively as D gene (6 bases match). The CDR3 protein: CASSYAVEGETQYF. The bases are TGTGCCAGCAGTTACGCGGTGGAGGGAGAGACCCAGTACTTC.